The 6 T cell receptor beta chains in this list originate from one sample, sequenced in a study of blood T cell repertoires in COVID-19. Measured with immunoSEQ multiplex PCR; TCRdb has only the in-frame clones, and not every one. The table shows roughly 200,000 clones, with approximately 89% occurring only once. The source material was peripheral blood. These receptors all come from a woman aged 55-70 years with acute or convalescent COVID-19.

The V and J genes are TRBV5-1 and TRBJ2-1; 7 bases are shared with TRBD2. V was clipped by 0 bases and J by 0 bases; unmatched bases: 9. CDR1 is SGHRS and CDR2 is YFSETQ in the germline V gene. The CDR3 sequence is 18 residues long. The chain's CDR3 is CASSLAALRGSSYNEQFF. The CDR3 DNA reads TGCGCCAGCAGCTTGGCCGCTTTGCGGGGGAGCTCCTACAATGAGCAGTTCTTC.

The rearrangement links TRBV9 to TRBJ1-1; D perhaps matches TRBD1 (5 bases). The length of the CDR3 is 15 residues. V shed 4 bases and J shed 5 bases, with 18 bases lying between them. Per germline, CDR1 SGDLS and CDR2 YYNGEE. The CDR3 reads CASSPHVGGRTEAFF. The CDR3, as DNA: TGTGCCAGCAGCCCTCACGTCGGGGGTAGGACTGAAGCTTTCTTT.

This clone appeared once. The chain is built from TRBV7-8 and TRBJ1-5; possible D gene TRBD1, 5 bases. Per germline, CDR1 SGHVS and CDR2 FQNEAQ. The V end was cut by 10 bases, the J end by 5 bases, with 18 bases between. The CDR3 runs to 14 residues. The CDR3 reads CATSRGREYQPQHF. Written as DNA, the CDR3 is TGTGCCACTTCTAGGGGCAGGGAATATCAGCCCCAGCATTTT.

The CDR3 region has the DNA TGTGCCAGTTCGACTCCAGGGTATACGCAGTATTTT. Translating gives CASSTPGYTQYF. The chain links TRBV19 to TRBJ2-3; D possibly corresponds to TRBD1 (5 bases). The germline gives CDR1 LNHDA, CDR2 SQIVND (reference sequence). The CDR3 is 12 residues long. V lost 8 bases and J lost 7, with 13 bases in between.

J is TRBJ1-2 and V is TRBV6-1, with 7 bases fitting TRBD1. With 3 bases clipped from V and 3 bases from J, the junction kept 4 bases outside the gene matches. This CDR3 has 14 residues. Germline lookup yields CDR1 MNHNS and CDR2 SASEGT. Here the CDR3 reads CASSDRGQYYGYTF. For the CDR3, the DNA is TGTGCCAGCAGTGACCGGGGACAGTACTATGGCTACACCTTC.

This clone has more than one count but fewer than ten. The rearrangement links TRBV5-1 to TRBJ1-5; TRBD1 agrees at 7 bases. The CDR3 sequence is 14 residues long. CDR1 SGHRS and CDR2 YFSETQ come from the germline V gene. The V gene end was trimmed by 4 bases and the J gene end by 2 bases; junction bases not matched to a gene: 3. The CDR3 DNA sequence: TGCGCCAGCAGCGAGGGGACAGGCAATCAGCCCCAGCATTTT. It codes for CASSEGTGNQPQHF.